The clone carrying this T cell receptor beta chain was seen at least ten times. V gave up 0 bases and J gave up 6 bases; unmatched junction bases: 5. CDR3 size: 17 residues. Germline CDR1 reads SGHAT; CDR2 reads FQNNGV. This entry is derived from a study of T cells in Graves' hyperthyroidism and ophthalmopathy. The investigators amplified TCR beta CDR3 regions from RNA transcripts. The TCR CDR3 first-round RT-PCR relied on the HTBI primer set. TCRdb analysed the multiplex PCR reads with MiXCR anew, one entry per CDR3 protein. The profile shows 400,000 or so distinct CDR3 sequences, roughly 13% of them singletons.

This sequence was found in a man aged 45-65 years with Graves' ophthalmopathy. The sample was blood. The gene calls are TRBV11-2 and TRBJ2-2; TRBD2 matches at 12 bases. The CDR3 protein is CASSLDGASGRAGELFF. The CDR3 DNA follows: TGTGCCAGCAGCTTAGATGGGGCTAGCGGGAGGGCCGGGGAGCTGTTTTTT.